The 28 T cell receptor beta chains below were found in one sample sequenced in a study of T cells in Graves' hyperthyroidism and ophthalmopathy. Researchers amplified the TCR beta CDR3 regions from RNA transcripts. With the HTBI primer set, the TCR CDR3 went through a first round of RT-PCR. Via MiXCR, TCRdb re-called the multiplex PCR reads, giving one row per CDR3 protein. The sample shows under 400,000 distinct CDR3 sequences, approximately 25% of them seen only once. Specimen: blood. Every receptor here comes from a man in his fifties or sixties with Graves' hyperthyroidism.

The genes are TRBV14 and TRBJ1-2; D is undetermined. Germline V lookup: CDR1 SGHDN, CDR2 FVKESK. The CDR3 loop spans 13 amino acids. V lost 0 bases to trimming and J lost 4 bases, with 6 bases between them. CDR3 in amino acids: CASSQDPGYGYTF. CDR3 nucleotides: TGTGCCAGCAGCCAAGATCCGGGCTATGGCTACACCTTC.

On this clonotype: The germline gene is not matched at one end of the junction; a read error may be the cause. This chain uses TRBV2 with TRBJ1-5, with TRBD1 as a possible D gene (6 bases). CDR3 size: 14 residues. CDR1 and CDR2 (germline): SNHLY, FYNNEI. The CDR3 spells CVSAFGGADQPQHF. The CDR3 coding sequence is TGTGTCAGCGCTTTTGGGGGGGCCGATCAGCCCCAGCATTTT.

This clonotype appeared a few times. This rearrangement joins TRBV27 to TRBJ1-3; TRBD1 aligns across 7 bases. The CDR3 covers 13 residues. J lost 2 bases, V lost 6 bases, and 1 base had no gene match. The germline V gene has CDR1 MNHEY and CDR2 SMNVEV (reference sequence). The CDR3 bases are TGTGCCAGCAGCGACAGGGCTGGAAACACCATATATTTT. As protein: CASSDRAGNTIYF.

This chain connects TRBV10-3 to TRBJ2-2; D might be TRBD1 or TRBD2, each matching 5 bases. The V gene's germline CDR1 is ENHRY and CDR2 SYGVKD. The CDR3 has 13 amino acids. The germline V and J ends were trimmed by 9 bases and 2 bases, with 10 bases remaining between them. The CDR3 DNA reads TGTGCCATGATGGGGGATAACACCGGGGAGCTGTTTTTT. Its translation is CAMMGDNTGELFF.

This rearrangement joins TRBV5-1 to TRBJ2-3; 9 positions match TRBD1. The germline V gene has CDR1 SGHRS and CDR2 YFSETQ. CDR3 size: 16 residues. J was trimmed by 3 bases and V by 3 bases; bases with no gene match: 8. CDR3 loop: CASSSWTGAGTDTQYF. Here the CDR3 DNA reads TGCGCCAGCAGCTCCTGGACAGGGGCGGGTACAGATACGCAGTATTTT.

This clonotype has just a few counts. The rearrangement uses TRBV12-3 or TRBV12-4 and TRBJ2-2; D might be TRBD1 or TRBD2, each matching 5 bases. V was shortened by 6 bases and J by 7 bases, with 21 bases between the two germline ends. The CDR3 totals 16 residues. In DNA, the CDR3 is TGTGCCAGCAGACACCCGGATGAGGGGCGGAGCGGGGAGCTGTTTTTT. Its translation: CASRHPDEGRSGELFF.

This clonotype has more than one count but fewer than ten. The junction differs from germline at one of its ends, possibly a read error. The chain employs TRBV3-1 and TRBJ1-1; D unclear. CDR1 is LGHDT, CDR2 YNNKEL, per germline (reference sequence). The CDR3 is made up of 13 amino acids. CDR3 nucleotides: TGTGCCATCAGCGGAAACTTCAACACTAAAGCTTTCTTT. Translated: CAISGNFNTKAFF.

The chain combines TRBV20-1 with TRBJ2-2; D is unresolved. The CDR3 spans 13 residues. Trimming stripped 1 base from V and 0 bases from J, with 3 bases between. In germline, CDR1 is DFQATT, CDR2 SNEGSKA (reference sequence). CDR3 region: CSARATNTGELFF. CDR3 in DNA: TGCAGTGCTAGAGCAACGAACACCGGGGAGCTGTTTTTT.

This clonotype appeared many times. The chain couples TRBV6-1 to TRBJ2-7, with 12 positions matching TRBD1. Trimming took 3 bases from V and 2 from J; bases not matched to a gene: 2. Germline V gives CDR1 MNHNS, CDR2 SASEGT. The CDR3 extends over 15 amino acids. This chain's CDR3 is CASSEGTGGTYEQYF. The CDR3 nucleotides read TGTGCCAGCAGTGAGGGGACAGGGGGCACCTACGAGCAGTACTTC.

The chain couples TRBV30 to TRBJ2-2, with D uncertain. Germline V CDR1 and CDR2: GTSNPN, SVGIG (reference sequence). The CDR3 totals 16 residues. Trimming shortened V by 5 bases and J by 2 bases, and 18 bases separated the two germline ends. This CDR3 is CAWARVRPINTGELFF. The CDR3 DNA sequence: TGTGCCTGGGCCAGAGTCAGACCGATAAACACCGGGGAGCTGTTTTTT.

V gene TRBV20-1 combines with J gene TRBJ2-5; maybe TRBD1 (6 bases). The V end lost 0 bases, the J end lost 4 bases, and 15 bases lay between the germline ends. The CDR3 sequence is 15 residues long. In germline, CDR1 is DFQATT, CDR2 SNEGSKA (reference sequence). The CDR3: CSARDLAGAIETQYF. The CDR3 DNA reads TGCAGTGCTAGAGATCTGGCAGGGGCCATAGAGACCCAGTACTTC.

The J gene is TRBJ2-6, the V gene TRBV5-1; D unresolved. This CDR3 spans 17 amino acids. V lost 4 bases and J lost 4, with 18 bases in between. CDR1 SGHRS and CDR2 YFSETQ come from the germline V gene. CDR3 sequence (DNA): TGCGCCAGCAGCCTTGGCCCCTCGTCGGTCGGGGCCAACGTCCTGACTTTC. Its protein is CASSLGPSSVGANVLTF.

This clonotype has a count of ten or more. The chain employs TRBV12-3 or TRBV12-4 and TRBJ2-1; 12 bases agree with TRBD1. There are 19 residues in the CDR3. Trimming cost V 3 bases and J 8 bases; bases outside gene matches: 17. The CDR3 region is CASSFPPGQGAQVGDEQFF. CDR3 bases: TGTGCCAGCAGTTTCCCCCCGGGACAGGGGGCGCAGGTGGGGGATGAGCAGTTCTTC.

The J gene is TRBJ2-1, the V gene TRBV5-1; tentatively, D is TRBD2 (5 bases). V shed 3 bases and J shed 7 bases, with 11 bases lying between them. CDR1 and CDR2 (germline): SGHRS, YFSETQ. This CDR3 comprises 13 residues. CDR3 region: CASSSTTGNEQFF. DNA for the CDR3: TGCGCCAGCAGCTCGACGACGGGGAATGAGCAGTTCTTC.

In its sample, this clonotype was seen a few times. The genes are TRBV29-1 and TRBJ1-2, with D perhaps matching TRBD1 (5 bases). V was shortened by 5 bases and J by 7 bases, with 23 bases between the two germline ends. CDR3 size: 15 residues. Germline loops: CDR1 SQVTM, CDR2 ANQGSEA. The chain's CDR3 is CSVSGPGTQAGGYTF. CDR3 nucleotide sequence: TGCAGCGTTTCGGGGCCCGGGACTCAGGCTGGTGGCTACACCTTC.

This clonotype has a handful of counts. The chain has TRBV20-1 and TRBJ2-1, with TRBD2 matching 10 bases. Germline CDR1 and CDR2: DFQATT and SNEGSKA (reference sequence). The CDR3 covers 16 residues. J gave up 6 bases and V 0 bases, and 8 bases lay outside the gene matches. Here the CDR3 reads CSARDASGRGFNEQFF. The CDR3 nucleotides read TGCAGTGCTAGAGATGCAAGCGGGAGGGGTTTCAATGAGCAGTTCTTC.

This clonotype has more than one count but fewer than ten. The gene calls are TRBV28 and TRBJ1-2; D not resolved. Trimming removed 5 bases at V and 3 bases at J, with 16 bases between. In germline, CDR1 is MDHEN, CDR2 SYDVKM. There are 15 residues in the CDR3. The CDR3 region has the DNA TGTGCCAGCAGTGTACCGCTCGGGGATCACTATGGCTACACCTTC. Translating it yields CASSVPLGDHYGYTF.

This clonotype showed up many times. This rearrangement joins TRBV28 to TRBJ2-3; perhaps TRBD1 as D (5 bases). CDR3 length: 14 amino acids. The ends were cut back, 10 bases at V and 7 bases at J, with 21 bases in the middle. Germline V gene lookup returns CDR1 MDHEN and CDR2 SYDVKM. The CDR3 is CATNGHSRTYTQYF. In DNA form, the CDR3 reads TGTGCCACCAACGGACATTCACGCACTTATACGCAGTATTTT.

J is TRBJ1-2 and V is TRBV3-1; possible D gene TRBD1, 5 bases. Trimming stripped 0 bases from V and 8 bases from J, with 13 bases between. In germline, CDR1 is LGHDT, CDR2 YNNKEL (reference sequence). This CDR3 region has 14 residues. The DNA of the CDR3 is TGTGCCAGCAGCCAAGACCGGGGACTAGGGGGCTACACCTTC. It codes for CASSQDRGLGGYTF.

This clonotype occurred a few times. The rearrangement links TRBV29-1 to TRBJ2-5, with 7 bases fitting TRBD2. The length of the CDR3 is 15 residues. Germline V gene lookup returns CDR1 SQVTM and CDR2 ANQGSEA. With 3 bases clipped from V and 1 base from J, the junction kept 8 bases outside the gene matches. The CDR3 sequence: CSVEGLAAPQETQYF. CDR3 coding DNA: TGCAGCGTTGAGGGTCTAGCGGCCCCCCAAGAGACCCAGTACTTC.

This clonotype was counted between two and nine times. The chain combines TRBV6-1 with TRBJ2-1; 7 positions match TRBD2. Germline trimming cut 8 bases from V and 7 bases from J; bases unmatched to any gene: 11. Germline CDR1 is MNHNS and CDR2 is SASEGT. This CDR3 is built from 14 residues. The CDR3, as DNA: TGTGCCAGCTCTATTGAGCGGGGAACAAATGAGCAGTTCTTC. It specifies CASSIERGTNEQFF.

V and J are TRBV20-1 and TRBJ2-1; D uncertain. Per germline, CDR1 DFQATT and CDR2 SNEGSKA (reference sequence). The CDR3 is made up of 11 amino acids. Trimming shortened V by 2 bases and J by 6 bases, and 5 bases separated the two germline ends. CDR3 loop: CSARPPNEQFF. Written as DNA, the CDR3 is TGCAGTGCTAGACCGCCCAATGAGCAGTTCTTC.

The rearrangement uses TRBV13 and TRBJ2-5; 10 positions agree with TRBD1. Germline V gene lookup returns CDR1 PRHDT and CDR2 FYEKMQ (reference sequence). The CDR3 is made up of 15 amino acids. Trimming at V came to 4 bases and at J to 6 bases, leaving 8 bases not matched to a gene. CDR3: CASSSGQGEGKTQYF. The CDR3 DNA reads as TGTGCCAGCAGCTCAGGACAGGGGGAAGGAAAGACCCAGTACTTC. Variable domain in full (rest from reference TRBV13 and TRBJ2-5): AAGVIQSPRHLIKEKRETATLKCYPIPRHDTVYWYQQGPGQDPQFLISFYEKMQSDKGSIPDRFSAQQFSDYHSELNMSSLELGDSALYFCASSSGQGEGKTQYFGPGTRLLVL.

The genes are TRBV5-1 and TRBJ2-7, with 10 bases aligning to TRBD2. The CDR3 contains 17 residues. Trimming at V came to 0 bases and at J to 4 bases, leaving 10 bases not matched to a gene. Germline V lookup: CDR1 SGHRS, CDR2 YFSETQ. CDR3 loop: CASSLGLAGAVGYEQYF. CDR3 coding DNA: TGCGCCAGCAGCTTGGGGCTAGCGGGAGCTGTGGGGTACGAGCAGTACTTC.

Regarding this clonotype: The germline gene is not matched at one end of the junction; a read error may be the cause. The J gene is TRBJ2-5, the V gene TRBV24-1, with 7 bases lining up with TRBD2. The CDR3 runs 16 residues. Germline CDR1 KGHDR, CDR2 SFDVKD. The CDR3 bases are TGTGCCACCAGTCAAAACGGGGCTAGCGGACAAGAGGCCCAGTACTTC. Its protein is CATSQNGASGQEAQYF.

This clonotype was detected a few times. The V and J genes are TRBV20-1 and TRBJ2-1; 7 nucleotides agree with TRBD1. CDR3 length: 14 residues. V lost 5 bases to trimming and J lost 10 bases; unmatched junction nucleotides: 14. CDR1 and CDR2 from the germline V gene are DFQATT and SNEGSKA (reference sequence). The CDR3 DNA reads as TGCAGTGCTGCCTCGGGCCGACAGGGTAGAGAGCAGTTCTTC. Protein sequence: CSAASGRQGREQFF.

This clonotype was seen a few times. The V and J genes are TRBV20-1 and TRBJ2-1; 11 positions match TRBD2. The V gene's germline CDR1 is DFQATT and CDR2 SNEGSKA (reference sequence). This CDR3 comprises 16 residues. The ends lost 6 bases at V and 7 bases at J; junction bases unmatched: 14. The CDR3 nucleotides read TGCAGTGCCACAAATATAGCGGGAGGGCCTTGGAATGAGCAGTTCTTC. This encodes CSATNIAGGPWNEQFF.

Here the CDR3 DNA reads TGTGCCACCAGCAGAGATGCGGTCTACGAGCAGTACTTC. It specifies CATSRDAVYEQYF. V is TRBV15 and J is TRBJ2-7; D is ambiguous. V was shortened by 0 bases and J by 3 bases, with 6 bases between the two germline ends. There are 13 residues in the CDR3. CDR1 is LNHNV and CDR2 is YYDKDF in the germline V gene (reference sequence).